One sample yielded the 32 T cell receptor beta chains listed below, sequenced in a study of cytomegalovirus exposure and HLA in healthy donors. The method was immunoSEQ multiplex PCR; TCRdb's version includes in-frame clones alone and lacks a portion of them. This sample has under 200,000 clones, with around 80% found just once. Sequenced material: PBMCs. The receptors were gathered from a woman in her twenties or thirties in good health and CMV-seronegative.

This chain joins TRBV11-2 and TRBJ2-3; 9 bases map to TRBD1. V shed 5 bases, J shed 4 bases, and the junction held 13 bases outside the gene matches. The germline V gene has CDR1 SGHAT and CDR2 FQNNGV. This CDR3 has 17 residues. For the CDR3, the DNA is TGTGCCAGCAGCGGGGGAAGGACAGGGGAAAGGTCAGATACGCAGTATTTT. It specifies CASSGGRTGERSDTQYF.

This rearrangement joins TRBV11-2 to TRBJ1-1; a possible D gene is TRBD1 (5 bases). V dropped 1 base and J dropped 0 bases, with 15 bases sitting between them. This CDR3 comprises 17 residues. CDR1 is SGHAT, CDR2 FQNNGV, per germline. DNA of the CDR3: TGTGCCAGCAGCTTAGTGGGGCAGGGAAAGGTGAACACTGAAGCTTTCTTT. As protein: CASSLVGQGKVNTEAFF.

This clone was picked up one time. CDR3 in amino acids: CASSYGAQRVGEKLFF. CDR3 coding DNA: TGTGCCAGCAGTTACGGGGCGCAAAGGGTAGGGGAAAAACTGTTTTTT. The V gene is TRBV6-6, the J gene TRBJ1-4, with D perhaps matching TRBD1 (5 bases). The CDR3 length is 16 residues. V lost 2 bases, J lost 8 bases, and 18 bases lay in between. CDR1 MNHNY and CDR2 SVGAGI come from the germline V gene (reference sequence).

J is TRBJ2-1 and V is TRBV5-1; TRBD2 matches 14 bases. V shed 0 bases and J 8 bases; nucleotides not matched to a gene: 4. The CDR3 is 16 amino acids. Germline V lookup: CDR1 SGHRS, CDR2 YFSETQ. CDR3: CASSLGGTSGSYEQFF. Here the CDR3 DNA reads TGCGCCAGCAGCTTGGGGGGGACTAGCGGGAGCTATGAGCAGTTCTTC.

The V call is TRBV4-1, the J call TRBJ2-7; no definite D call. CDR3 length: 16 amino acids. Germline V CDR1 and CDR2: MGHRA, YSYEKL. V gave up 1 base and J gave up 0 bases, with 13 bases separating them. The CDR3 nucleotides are TGCGCCAGCAGCCAAGCCAGCAGAGCAGGCTCCTACGAGCAGTACTTC. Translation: CASSQASRAGSYEQYF.

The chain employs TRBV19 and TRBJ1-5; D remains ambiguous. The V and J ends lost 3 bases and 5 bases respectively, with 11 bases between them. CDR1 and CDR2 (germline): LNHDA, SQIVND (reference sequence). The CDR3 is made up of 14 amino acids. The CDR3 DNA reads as TGTGCCAGTAGTATGATTCAGTCTCATCAGCCCCAGCATTTT. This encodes CASSMIQSHQPQHF. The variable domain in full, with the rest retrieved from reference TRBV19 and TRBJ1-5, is DGGITQSPKYLFRKEGQNVTLSCEQNLNHDAMYWYRQDPGQGLRLIYYSQIVNDFQKGDIAEGYSVSREKKESFPLTVTSAQKNPTAFYLCASSMIQSHQPQHFGDGTRLSIL.

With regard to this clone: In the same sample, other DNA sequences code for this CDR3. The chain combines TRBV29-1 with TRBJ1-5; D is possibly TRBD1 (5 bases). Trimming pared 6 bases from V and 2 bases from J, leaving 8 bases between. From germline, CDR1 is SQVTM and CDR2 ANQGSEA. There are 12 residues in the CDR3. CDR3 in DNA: TGCAGCGTCAAGACAGGCAATCAGCCCCAGCATTTT. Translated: CSVKTGNQPQHF.

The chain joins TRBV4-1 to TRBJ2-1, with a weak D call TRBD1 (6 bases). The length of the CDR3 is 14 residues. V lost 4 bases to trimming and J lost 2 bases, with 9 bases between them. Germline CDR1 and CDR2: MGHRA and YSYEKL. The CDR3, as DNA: TGCGCCAGCAGCCCGGGACAAACCTACAATGAGCAGTTCTTC. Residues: CASSPGQTYNEQFF.

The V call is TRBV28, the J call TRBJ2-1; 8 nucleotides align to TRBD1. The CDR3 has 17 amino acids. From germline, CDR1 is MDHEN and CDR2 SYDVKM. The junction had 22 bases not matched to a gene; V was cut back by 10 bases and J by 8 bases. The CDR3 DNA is TGTGCCACCGACAGGGGCGTCGGGACTGCATTGGTCGATGAGCAGTTCTTC. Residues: CATDRGVGTALVDEQFF.

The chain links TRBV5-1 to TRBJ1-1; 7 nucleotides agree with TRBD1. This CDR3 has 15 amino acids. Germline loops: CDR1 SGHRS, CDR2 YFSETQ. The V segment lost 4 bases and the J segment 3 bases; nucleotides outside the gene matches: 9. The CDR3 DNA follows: TGCGCCAGCAGCGCCCGGGACAGTGGCTACACTGAAGCTTTCTTT. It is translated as CASSARDSGYTEAFF.

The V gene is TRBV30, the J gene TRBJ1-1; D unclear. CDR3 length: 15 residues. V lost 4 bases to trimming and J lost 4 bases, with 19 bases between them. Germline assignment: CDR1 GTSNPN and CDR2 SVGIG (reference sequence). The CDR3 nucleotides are TGTGCCTGGACTCCCCGGTCCGGGATTGGCACTGAAGCTTTCTTT. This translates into CAWTPRSGIGTEAFF.

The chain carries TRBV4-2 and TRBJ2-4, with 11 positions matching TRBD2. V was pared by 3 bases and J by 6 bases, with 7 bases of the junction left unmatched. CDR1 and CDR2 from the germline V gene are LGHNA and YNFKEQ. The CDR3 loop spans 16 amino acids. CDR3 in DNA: TGTGCCAGCAGCCAGGACTCCGGGACTAGCGGAAACATTCAGTACTTC. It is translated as CASSQDSGTSGNIQYF.

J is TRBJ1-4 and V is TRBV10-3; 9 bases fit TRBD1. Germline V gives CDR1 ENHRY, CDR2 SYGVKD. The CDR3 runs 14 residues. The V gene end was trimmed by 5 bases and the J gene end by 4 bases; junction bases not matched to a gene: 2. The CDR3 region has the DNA TGTGCCATCAGTCGGGGACAGGGTAATGAAAAACTGTTTTTT. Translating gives CAISRGQGNEKLFF.

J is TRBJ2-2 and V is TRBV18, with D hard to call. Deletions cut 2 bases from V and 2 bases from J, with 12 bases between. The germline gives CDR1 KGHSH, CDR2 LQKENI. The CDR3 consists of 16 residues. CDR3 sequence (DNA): TGTGCCAGCTCACCAATCGCAGAAATCAACACCGGGGAGCTGTTTTTT. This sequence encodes CASSPIAEINTGELFF.

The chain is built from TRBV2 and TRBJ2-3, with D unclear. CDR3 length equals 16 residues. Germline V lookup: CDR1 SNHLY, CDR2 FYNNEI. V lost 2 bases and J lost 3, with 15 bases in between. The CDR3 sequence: CASSERVLGVTDTQYF. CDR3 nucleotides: TGTGCCAGCAGTGAACGGGTTCTTGGAGTGACAGATACGCAGTATTTT.

The CDR3 DNA is TGCAGCGTTGGACTAGCGGGGACCAATGAGCAGTTCTTC. Residues: CSVGLAGTNEQFF. The genes are TRBV29-1 and TRBJ2-1; 11 bases agree with TRBD2. CDR1 and CDR2 from the germline V gene are SQVTM and ANQGSEA. CDR3 length: 13 residues. Trimming took 4 bases from V and 6 from J; bases not matched to a gene: 2.

This CDR3 is CASSFRDNRGYTF. The CDR3 nucleotides are TGTGCCAGCAGCTTCCGGGACAACCGGGGCTACACCTTC. The chain couples TRBV7-8 to TRBJ1-2, with a possible D match to TRBD1 (6 bases). The CDR3 contains 13 residues. V dropped 3 bases and J dropped 8 bases, with 13 bases sitting between them. Looked up from germline, CDR1 is SGHVS and CDR2 is FQNEAQ.

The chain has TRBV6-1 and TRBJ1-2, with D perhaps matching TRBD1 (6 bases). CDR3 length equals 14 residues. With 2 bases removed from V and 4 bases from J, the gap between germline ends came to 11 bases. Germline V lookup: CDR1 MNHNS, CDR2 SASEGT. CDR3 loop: CASSESTGVYGYTF. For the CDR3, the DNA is TGTGCCAGCAGTGAATCGACAGGCGTCTATGGCTACACCTTC.

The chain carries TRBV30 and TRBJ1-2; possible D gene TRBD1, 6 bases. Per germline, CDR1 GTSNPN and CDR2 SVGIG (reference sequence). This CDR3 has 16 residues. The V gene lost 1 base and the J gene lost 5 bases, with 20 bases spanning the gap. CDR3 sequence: CAWSERGRGSGYGYTF. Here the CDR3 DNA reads TGTGCCTGGAGTGAGAGGGGCAGGGGATCGGGATATGGCTACACCTTC.

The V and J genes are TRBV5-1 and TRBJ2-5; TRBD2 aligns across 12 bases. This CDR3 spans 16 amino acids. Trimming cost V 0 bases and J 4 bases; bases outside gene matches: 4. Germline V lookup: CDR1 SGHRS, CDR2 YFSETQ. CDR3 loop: CASSLVSSGRGETQYF. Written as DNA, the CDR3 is TGCGCCAGCAGCTTGGTGTCTAGCGGGAGGGGAGAGACCCAGTACTTC.

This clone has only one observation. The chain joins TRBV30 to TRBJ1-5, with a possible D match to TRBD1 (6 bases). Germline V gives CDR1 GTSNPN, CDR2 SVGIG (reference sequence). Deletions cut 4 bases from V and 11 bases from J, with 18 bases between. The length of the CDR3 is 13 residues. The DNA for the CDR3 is TGTGCCTGGACCTCCCAAGGGGGTGGGGCCCAGCATTTT. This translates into CAWTSQGGGAQHF.

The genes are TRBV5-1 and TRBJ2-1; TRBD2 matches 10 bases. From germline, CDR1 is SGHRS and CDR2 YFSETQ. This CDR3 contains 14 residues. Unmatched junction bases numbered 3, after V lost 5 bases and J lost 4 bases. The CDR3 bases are TGCGCCAGCAGTTCTAGCGGGGGATACAATGAGCAGTTCTTC. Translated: CASSSSGGYNEQFF. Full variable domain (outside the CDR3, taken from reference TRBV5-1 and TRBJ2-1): KAGVTQTPRYLIKTRGQQVTLSCSPISGHRSVSWYQQTPGQGLQFLFEYFSETQRNKGNFPGRFSGRQFSNSRSEMNVSTLELGDSALYLCASSSSGGYNEQFFGPGTRLTVL.

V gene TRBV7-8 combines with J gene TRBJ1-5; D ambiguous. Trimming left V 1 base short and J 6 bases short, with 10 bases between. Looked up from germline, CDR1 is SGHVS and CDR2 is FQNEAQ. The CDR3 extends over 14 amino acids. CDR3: CASSLDTSGQPQHF. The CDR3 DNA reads TGTGCCAGCAGCTTAGATACCAGCGGTCAGCCCCAGCATTTT.

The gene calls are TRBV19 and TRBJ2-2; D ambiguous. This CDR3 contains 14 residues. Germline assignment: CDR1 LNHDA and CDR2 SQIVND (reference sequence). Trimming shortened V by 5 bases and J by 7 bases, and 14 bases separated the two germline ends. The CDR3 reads CASSQIAGGGELFF. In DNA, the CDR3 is TGTGCCAGTAGTCAAATTGCCGGCGGCGGGGAGCTGTTTTTT.

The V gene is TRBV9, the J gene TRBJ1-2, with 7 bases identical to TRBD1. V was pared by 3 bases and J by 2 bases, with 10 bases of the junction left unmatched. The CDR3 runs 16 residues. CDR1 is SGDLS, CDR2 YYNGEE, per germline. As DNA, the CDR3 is TGTGCCAGCAGCGCCGACCGACAGGGAGAGAACTATGGCTACACCTTC. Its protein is CASSADRQGENYGYTF. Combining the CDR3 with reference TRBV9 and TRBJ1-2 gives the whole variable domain DSGVTQTPKHLITATGQRVTLRCSPRSGDLSVYWYQQSLDQGLQFLIQYYNGEERAKGNILERFSAQQFPDLHSELNLSSLELGDSALYFCASSADRQGENYGYTFGSGTRLTVV.

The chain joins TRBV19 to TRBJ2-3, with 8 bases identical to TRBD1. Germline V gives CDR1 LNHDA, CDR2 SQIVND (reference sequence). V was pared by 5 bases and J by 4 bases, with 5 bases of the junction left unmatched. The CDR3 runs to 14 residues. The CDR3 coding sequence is TGTGCCAGTAGTGCGGACAGGGTGGCAGATACGCAGTATTTT. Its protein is CASSADRVADTQYF.

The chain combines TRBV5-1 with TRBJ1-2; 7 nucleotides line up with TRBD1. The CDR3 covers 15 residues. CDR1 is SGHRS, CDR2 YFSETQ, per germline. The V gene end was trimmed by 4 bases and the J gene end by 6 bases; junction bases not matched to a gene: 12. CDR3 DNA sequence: TGCGCCAGCAGCCTATCCGGGACAGCGGGCCATGGCTACACCTTC. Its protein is CASSLSGTAGHGYTF. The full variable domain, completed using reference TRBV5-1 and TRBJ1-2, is KAGVTQTPRYLIKTRGQQVTLSCSPISGHRSVSWYQQTPGQGLQFLFEYFSETQRNKGNFPGRFSGRQFSNSRSEMNVSTLELGDSALYLCASSLSGTAGHGYTFGSGTRLTVV.

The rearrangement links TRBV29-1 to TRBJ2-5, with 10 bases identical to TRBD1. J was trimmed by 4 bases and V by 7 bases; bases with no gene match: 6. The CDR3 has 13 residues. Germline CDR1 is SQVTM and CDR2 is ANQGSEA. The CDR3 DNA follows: TGCAGCGCCGGGACAGGGGAAGGAGAGACCCAGTACTTC. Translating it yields CSAGTGEGETQYF.

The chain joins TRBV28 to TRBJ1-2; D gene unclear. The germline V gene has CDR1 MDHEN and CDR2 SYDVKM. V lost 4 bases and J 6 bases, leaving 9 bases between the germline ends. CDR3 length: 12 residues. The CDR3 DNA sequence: TGTGCCAGCAGTTCGCCGGGGAATGGCTACACCTTC. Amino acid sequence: CASSSPGNGYTF.

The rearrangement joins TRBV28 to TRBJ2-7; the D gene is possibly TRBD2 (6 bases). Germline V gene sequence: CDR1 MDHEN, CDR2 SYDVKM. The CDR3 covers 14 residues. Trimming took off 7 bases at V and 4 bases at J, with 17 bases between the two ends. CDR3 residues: CASNVGGVRYEQYF. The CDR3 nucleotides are TGTGCCAGCAACGTGGGAGGAGTTAGATACGAGCAGTACTTC.

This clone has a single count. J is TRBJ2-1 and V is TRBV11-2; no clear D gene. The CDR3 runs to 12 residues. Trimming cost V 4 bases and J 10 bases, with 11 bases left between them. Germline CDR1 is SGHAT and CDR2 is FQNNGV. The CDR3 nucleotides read TGTGCCAGCAGCTCCCCCCGGCGGGAGCAGTTCTTC. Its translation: CASSSPRREQFF. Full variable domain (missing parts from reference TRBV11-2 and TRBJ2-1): EAGVAQSPRYKIIEKRQSVAFWCNPISGHATLYWYQQILGQGPKLLIQFQNNGVVDDSQLPKDRFSAERLKGVDSTLKIQPAKLEDSAVYLCASSSPRREQFFGPGTRLTVL.

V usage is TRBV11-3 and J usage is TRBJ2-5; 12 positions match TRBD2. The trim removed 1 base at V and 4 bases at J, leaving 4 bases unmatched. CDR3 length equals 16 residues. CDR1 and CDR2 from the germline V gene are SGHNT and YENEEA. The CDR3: CASSLGLAGGRETQYF. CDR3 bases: TGTGCCAGCAGCTTAGGGCTAGCGGGAGGGCGAGAGACCCAGTACTTC.